The 9 T cell receptor beta chains in this list originate from one sample, sequenced in a study of B cell selection in AIRE deficiency. Sequencing used immunoSEQ multiplex PCR; TCRdb keeps in-frame clones, though not all of them. The sample has some 22,000 clones, about 96% seen once. CD4+CD127+ cells were sorted as the conventional CD4 T cells. Sample: CD4+CD127+ conventional T cells sorted from PBMCs. These receptors were obtained from a human donor in good health.

Remarks on this clone: This sample also contains other DNA sequences that code for the same CDR3. The chain recombines TRBV7-7 with TRBJ1-5; 7 positions match TRBD1. The CDR3 extends over 18 amino acids. Looked up from germline, CDR1 is SSHAT and CDR2 is FNYEAQ (reference sequence). V lost 3 bases, J lost 4 bases, and 15 bases stayed unmatched. CDR3 loop: CASSLSSRRGVDNQPQHF. The CDR3 DNA follows: TGTGCCAGCAGCTTGTCATCGCGCAGGGGGGTTGATAATCAGCCCCAGCATTTT.

This clone was seen just once. CDR3 nucleotides: TGCGCCAGCAGCCAAGATCCGGCAGATAACACTGAAGCTTTCTTT. Its translation is CASSQDPADNTEAFF. The rearrangement uses TRBV4-3 and TRBJ1-1; D is undetermined. CDR1 LGHNA and CDR2 YSLEER come from the germline V gene. The CDR3 is 15 residues long. Trimming removed 0 bases at V and 2 bases at J, with 10 bases between.

J is TRBJ2-7 and V is TRBV7-3; 7 nucleotides agree with TRBD1. The CDR3 loop spans 18 amino acids. V shed 2 bases, J shed 9 bases, and the junction held 22 bases outside the gene matches. Germline V gene lookup returns CDR1 SGHTA and CDR2 FQGTGA. CDR3 in amino acids: CASSLPCRDRQSRVWQYF. The CDR3 bases are TGTGCCAGCAGCTTACCCTGCCGGGACAGACAATCTCGGGTCTGGCAGTACTTC.

The chain joins TRBV6-5 to TRBJ1-1; weak D call: TRBD1 (6 bases). The V gene's germline CDR1 is MNHEY and CDR2 SVGAGI. CDR3 length equals 14 residues. The ends were cut back, 4 bases at V and 2 bases at J, with 11 bases in the middle. CDR3 nucleotides: TGTGCCAGCAGTTTAACAGGGTTCAACACTGAAGCTTTCTTT. The encoded protein is CASSLTGFNTEAFF.

The rearrangement links TRBV2 to TRBJ2-5; D possibly corresponds to TRBD2 (6 bases). CDR3 size: 14 residues. V lost 4 bases and J 1 base, leaving 10 bases between the germline ends. CDR1 and CDR2 (germline): SNHLY, FYNNEI. As DNA, the CDR3 is TGTGCCAGCAGTGCTAGGACTACCCAAGAGACCCAGTACTTC. This codes for CASSARTTQETQYF.

J is TRBJ1-2 and V is TRBV13, with D tentatively TRBD1 (5 bases). Germline CDR1 reads PRHDT; CDR2 reads FYEKMQ (reference sequence). With 0 bases removed from V and 4 bases from J, the gap between germline ends came to 15 bases. The CDR3 spans 16 residues. Written as DNA, the CDR3 is TGTGCCAGCAGCTTAGGCCAGAAGGGGCAGGGCTATGGCTACACCTTC. Translating it yields CASSLGQKGQGYGYTF.

CDR3 region: CASRGQGSGEQYF. CDR3 DNA sequence: TGTGCCAGTAGAGGACAGGGGTCGGGGGAGCAGTACTTC. V gene TRBV19 combines with J gene TRBJ2-7; TRBD1 aligns across 9 bases. Germline CDR1 LNHDA, CDR2 SQIVND (reference sequence). V lost 6 bases and J lost 7; bases outside the gene matches: 7. The CDR3 is made up of 13 amino acids. The whole variable domain, filled in from reference TRBV19 and TRBJ2-7, reads DGGITQSPKYLFRKEGQNVTLSCEQNLNHDAMYWYRQDPGQGLRLIYYSQIVNDFQKGDIAEGYSVSREKKESFPLTVTSAQKNPTAFYLCASRGQGSGEQYFGPGTRLTVT.

The chain recombines TRBV27 with TRBJ1-4; TRBD1 matches at 11 bases. The CDR3 spans 19 residues. Unmatched junction bases numbered 10, after V lost 4 bases and J lost 0 bases. Germline lookup yields CDR1 MNHEY and CDR2 SMNVEV (reference sequence). The CDR3 reads CASSSDGQGARATNEKLFF. Here the CDR3 DNA reads TGTGCCAGCAGTTCCGACGGACAGGGGGCAAGGGCAACTAATGAAAAACTGTTTTTT. Variable domain in full (rest from reference TRBV27 and TRBJ1-4): EAQVTQNPRYLITVTGKKLTVTCSQNMNHEYMSWYRQDPGLGLRQIYYSMNVEVTDKGDVPEGYKVSRKEKRNFPLILESPSPNQTSLYFCASSSDGQGARATNEKLFFGSGTQLSVL.

The chain couples TRBV13 to TRBJ2-7; D gene uncertain. Trimming cost V 4 bases and J 4 bases, with 8 bases left between them. This CDR3 contains 12 residues. Looked up from germline, CDR1 is PRHDT and CDR2 is FYEKMQ (reference sequence). The DNA for the CDR3 is TGTGCCAGCAGCTCAAGGAGTTACGAGCAGTACTTC. It translates to CASSSRSYEQYF.